The entry below describes one T cell receptor (beta chain). The target antigen is unknown. The germline gene is not matched at one end of the junction; a read error may be the cause. The CDR3 loop spans 13 amino acids. Germline values: CDR1 SNHLY, CDR2 FYNNEI. PCR primers comprised 60 Vbeta and 13 Jbeta primers. Using immunoSEQ multiplex PCR, the repertoire was profiled, and TCRdb retains in-frame clones only, with some absent. Of 90,000 to 110,000 clones detected, more than 60% appear once; the ten largest clones hold around 8.6%. This sample was included in a study of cytomegalovirus exposure and HLA in healthy donors. On the study more broadly: As an earlier analysis found, about 190 million T cells yielded about 120 million unique TCR beta sequences. Whole-study results and caveats: Per published reports, the classifier diagnosed cytomegalovirus status with high specificity and sensitivity. Earlier analysis yielded a pattern in which most TCR beta V segments were productive about 87% or about 30% of the time. In vitro confirmation showed a few CMV-associated chains to be CMV antigen specific.

Material: PBMCs. The clonotype comes from a woman aged 40 to 50 in good health and CMV-seropositive. The chain employs TRBV2 and TRBJ1-2; 7 nucleotides line up with TRBD1. DNA for the CDR3: TGTGCCAGCAGTTCGACAGGGAACCTGCAGGGTGGCTTC. This sequence encodes CASSSTGNLQGGF.